These T cell receptor beta chains were read from a single sample in a study of OX40 agonist ivuxolimab in advanced cancers. Some clones are missing from TCRdb's copy, which holds only in-frame ones; the method was immunoSEQ multiplex PCR. The table lists tens of thousands of clones, approximately 90% of them singletons, with about 0.99% in the top ten. Source: CD4+ or CD8+ T cells sorted from blood, taken in a trial of the OX40 agonist ivuxolimab. Receptors were obtained from an adult with an advanced solid tumor such as melanoma, head and neck, liver or kidney cancer. CDR3s include the opening cysteine and the closing phenylalanine or tryptophan. D genes are given only for firm matches. Rows give clone size only sometimes, using once, few, many, or a class for an expanded clone.

abundance	d_gene	j_gene	v_gene	CDR3nt	CDR3aa
-	-	TRBJ2-1	TRBV11-2	TGTGCCAGCAGCTTTAGCCTTGGGGGTAATGAGCAGTTCTTC	CASSFSLGGNEQFF
-	-	TRBJ1-1	TRBV2	TGTGCCAGCATACGAGCCGCCAGAACCAGGGTGAACACTGAAGCTTTCTTT	CASIRAARTRVNTEAFF
-	-	TRBJ1-4	TRBV18	TGTGCCAGCTCGCCAACTACAGGGCGTCACGAAAAACTGTTTTTT	CASSPTTGRHEKLFF
-	-	TRBJ2-7	TRBV6-6	TGTGCCAGCACGAGGGGAACCTACGAGCAGTACTTC	CASTRGTYEQYF
-	TRBD1	TRBJ2-1	TRBV5-4	TGTGCCAGCAGCCAGGTTGGGACAGGGGGATACAATGAGCAGTTCTTC	CASSQVGTGGYNEQFF
-	-	TRBJ2-1	TRBV19	TGTGCCAGTAGTAATCCCCCGGAGTATACTGAGCAGTTCTTC	CASSNPPEYTEQFF
-	-	TRBJ2-5	TRBV5-4	TGTGCCAGCAGCTTGGTTTTAGGGCCGTCCCAAGAGACCCAGTACTTC	CASSLVLGPSQETQYF
-	-	TRBJ2-1	TRBV10-1	TGCGCCAGCAGTGGGGAGGGGGCCGGGGTGAATGAGCAGTTCTTC	CASSGEGAGVNEQFF
-	-	TRBJ2-1	TRBV6-1	TGTGCCAGCAGTGAAGGAGGGACACCTTACAATGAGCAGTTCTTC	CASSEGGTPYNEQFF
-	TRBD2	TRBJ2-7	TRBV5-1	TGCGCCAGCAGCTTGTCAGTGGCTAGCGGGAGCCCTTCCTACGAGCAGTACTTC	CASSLSVASGSPSYEQYF
-	-	TRBJ2-2	TRBV18	TGTGCCAGCTCGCCTCTTGGGAGCACCGGGGAGCTGTTTTTT	CASSPLGSTGELFF
-	TRBD2	TRBJ2-5	TRBV4-1	TGCGCCAGCAGCCTAGGGAGCGGGGGCCAAGAGACCCAGTACTTC	CASSLGSGGQETQYF
-	TRBD1	TRBJ2-3	TRBV11-1	TGTGCCAGCAGCTCGGGACAGGGGACAGATACGCAGTATTTT	CASSSGQGTDTQYF
-	-	TRBJ2-5	TRBV7-9	TGTGCCAGCAGCTTAGCAGGGGAAGGGACCCAGTACTTC	CASSLAGEGTQYF
-	TRBD1	TRBJ1-5	TRBV6-1	TGTGCCAGCAGACCGACAGGGTTTATGAATCAGCCCCAGCATTTT	CASRPTGFMNQPQHF
once	-	TRBJ1-5	TRBV2	TGTGCCAGCAGCGGGCAGGGTCGCAATCAGCCCCAGCATTTT	CASSGQGRNQPQHF
once	-	TRBJ2-3	TRBV6-5	TGTGCCAGCAGTTACGCGCCCACAGATACGCAGTATTTT	CASSYAPTDTQYF
-	-	TRBJ2-5	TRBV28	TGTGCCAGCAGTTTACTGCCGGGCTTGGGGACCCAGTACTTC	CASSLLPGLGTQYF
few	TRBD2	TRBJ2-1	TRBV2	TGTGCCAGCAGTGAACGAGGGGGACTAGCGGCTAGACGCTCCTACAATGAGCAGTTCTTC	CASSERGGLAARRSYNEQFF
-	-	TRBJ1-3	TRBV19	TGTGCCAGTAGTCGACTCAGTACTGGAAACACCATATATTTT	CASSRLSTGNTIYF
-	-	TRBJ1-3	TRBV6-6	TGTGCCAGCAGACTTCTCGACAGAGACTCTGGAAACACCATATATTTT	CASRLLDRDSGNTIYF
-	TRBD1	TRBJ1-5	TRBV30	TGTGCCTGGAGTCGACAGGGGGGAAATCAGCCCCAGCATTTT	CAWSRQGGNQPQHF
-	-	TRBJ2-5	TRBV7-3	TGTGCCAGCAGCCGAACAGGGCAGATCCAAGAGACCCAGTACTTC	CASSRTGQIQETQYF
-	-	TRBJ1-2	TRBV27	TGTGCCAGCAGAAGGGGTGACTATGGCTACACCTTC	CASRRGDYGYTF
-	TRBD1	TRBJ1-6	TRBV5-1	TGCGCCAGCAGCTACAGGGGAAATGATTCACCCCTCCACTTT	CASSYRGNDSPLHF
-	-	TRBJ2-7	TRBV10-2	TGCGCCAGCAGTGCTGCGGGATATACCTACGAGCAGTACTTC	CASSAAGYTYEQYF
-	TRBD1	TRBJ1-4	TRBV19	TGTGCCAGTAGTATATACAGGGGGCGCGTCGGTGAAAAACTGTTTTTT	CASSIYRGRVGEKLFF
few	-	TRBJ2-5	TRBV14	TGTGCCAGCAGCCAAGGTAAAAGAAGCGAGACCCAGTACTTC	CASSQGKRSETQYF
-	-	TRBJ2-7	TRBV30	TGTGCCTGGAGTACAGGGAAGGTAATCGTCTACGAGCAGTACTTC	CAWSTGKVIVYEQYF
-	-	TRBJ2-2	TRBV11-3	TGTGCCAGCAGCTTAGGCGGCAGGATGAACACCGGGGAGCTGTTTTTT	CASSLGGRMNTGELFF
-	TRBD2	TRBJ2-5	TRBV7-9	TGTGCCAGCAGCTCAGCGGGAGGGTTGAAAGAGACCCAGTACTTC	CASSSAGGLKETQYF
once	-	TRBJ1-3	TRBV11-2	TGTGCCAGCAGCCCTCCCGGGGGGATTGGAAACACCATATATTTT	CASSPPGGIGNTIYF
-	-	TRBJ2-3	TRBV14	TGTGCCAGCAGCCCCCTAGCGAGCACAGATACGCAGTATTTT	CASSPLASTDTQYF
-	TRBD2	TRBJ2-1	TRBV7-3	TGTGCCAGCAGCTTAACAGCGGGGAGCTCCTACAATGAGCAGTTCTTC	CASSLTAGSSYNEQFF
few	-	TRBJ2-2	TRBV7-3	TGTGCCAGCAGCTTAATTTCCACCGGGGAGCTGTTTTTT	CASSLISTGELFF
-	-	TRBJ1-1	TRBV28	TGTGCCGGTAGAGCCTGGAACACTGAAGCTTTCTTT	CAGRAWNTEAFF
once	TRBD2	TRBJ2-1	TRBV30	TGTGCCTGGAGTAGCGGGGGAACCTCCTACAATGAGCAGTTCTTC	CAWSSGGTSYNEQFF
-	TRBD1	TRBJ2-5	TRBV2	TGTGCCAGCATTTCGGACAGGATCCAAGAGACCCAGTACTTC	CASISDRIQETQYF
-	TRBD2	TRBJ2-2	TRBV2	TGTGCCAGCAGACCGACTAGCGGGTGGAGCGGGGAGCTGTTTTTT	CASRPTSGWSGELFF
once	TRBD2	TRBJ2-2	TRBV5-1	TGCGCCAGCAGTCCCGGACTAGCGGGGGGCTCGGGGACCGGGGAGCTGTTTTTT	CASSPGLAGGSGTGELFF